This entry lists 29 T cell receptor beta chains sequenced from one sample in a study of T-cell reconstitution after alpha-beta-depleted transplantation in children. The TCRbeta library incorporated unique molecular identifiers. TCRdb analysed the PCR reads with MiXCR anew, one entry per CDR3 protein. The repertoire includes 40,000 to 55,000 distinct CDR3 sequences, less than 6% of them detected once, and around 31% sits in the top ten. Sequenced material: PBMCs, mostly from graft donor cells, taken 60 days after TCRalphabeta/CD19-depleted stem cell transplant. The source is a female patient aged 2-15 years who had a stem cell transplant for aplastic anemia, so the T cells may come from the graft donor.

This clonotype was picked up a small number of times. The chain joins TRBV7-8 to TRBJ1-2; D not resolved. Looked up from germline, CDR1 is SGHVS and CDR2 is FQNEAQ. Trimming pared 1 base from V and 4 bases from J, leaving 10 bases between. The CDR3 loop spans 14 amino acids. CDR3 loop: CASSLEGTVYGYTF. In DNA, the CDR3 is TGTGCCAGCAGCTTAGAAGGCACCGTCTATGGCTACACCTTC.

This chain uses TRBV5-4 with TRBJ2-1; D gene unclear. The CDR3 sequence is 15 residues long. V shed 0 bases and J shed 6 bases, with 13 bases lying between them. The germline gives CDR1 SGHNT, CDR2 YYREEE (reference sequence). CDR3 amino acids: CASSLASHPSNEQFF. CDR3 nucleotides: TGTGCCAGCAGCTTGGCTAGTCACCCGAGCAATGAGCAGTTCTTC.

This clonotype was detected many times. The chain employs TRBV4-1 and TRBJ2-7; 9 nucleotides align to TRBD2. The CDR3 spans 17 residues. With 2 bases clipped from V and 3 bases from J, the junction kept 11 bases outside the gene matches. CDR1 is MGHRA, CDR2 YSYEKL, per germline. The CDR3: CASSQSGGPSGYYEQYF. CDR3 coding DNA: TGCGCCAGCAGCCAAAGCGGGGGGCCATCGGGTTACTACGAGCAGTACTTC.

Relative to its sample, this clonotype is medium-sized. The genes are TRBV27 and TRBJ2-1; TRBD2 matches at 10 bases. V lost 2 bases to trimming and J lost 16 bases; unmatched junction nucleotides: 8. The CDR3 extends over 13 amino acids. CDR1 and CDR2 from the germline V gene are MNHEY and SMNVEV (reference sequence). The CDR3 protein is CASSLLAGEGRFF. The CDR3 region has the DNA TGTGCCAGCAGTTTACTAGCGGGAGAGGGGCGATTCTTC.

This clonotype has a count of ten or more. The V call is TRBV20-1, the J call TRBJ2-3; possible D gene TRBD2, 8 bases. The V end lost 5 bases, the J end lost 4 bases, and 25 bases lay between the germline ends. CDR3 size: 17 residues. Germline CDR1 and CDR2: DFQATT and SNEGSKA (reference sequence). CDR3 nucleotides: TGCAGTGCTCAAAGGGGGCGGTACGGGAGGGGCTCAGATACGCAGTATTTT. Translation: CSAQRGRYGRGSDTQYF.

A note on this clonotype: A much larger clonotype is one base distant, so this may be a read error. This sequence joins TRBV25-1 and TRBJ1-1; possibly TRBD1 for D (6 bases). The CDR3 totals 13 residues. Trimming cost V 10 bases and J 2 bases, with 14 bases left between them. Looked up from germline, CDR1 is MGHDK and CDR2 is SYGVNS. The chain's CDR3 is CANSTGSNTEAFF. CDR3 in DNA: TGTGCCAACAGCACAGGGTCCAACACTGAAGCTTTCTTT.

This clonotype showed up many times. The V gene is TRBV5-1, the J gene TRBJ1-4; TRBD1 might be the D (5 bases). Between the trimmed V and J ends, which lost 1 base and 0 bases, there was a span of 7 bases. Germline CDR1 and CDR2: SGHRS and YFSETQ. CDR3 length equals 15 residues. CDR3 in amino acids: CASSLTTATNEKLFF. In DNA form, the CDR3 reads TGCGCCAGCAGCTTGACGACAGCAACTAATGAAAAACTGTTTTTT.

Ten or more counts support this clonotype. The CDR3 protein is CAWSQGQGSNQPQHF. In DNA, the CDR3 is TGTGCCTGGAGCCAGGGGCAAGGAAGCAATCAGCCCCAGCATTTT. The V gene is TRBV30, the J gene TRBJ1-5; TRBD1 might be the D (6 bases). The germline V gene has CDR1 GTSNPN and CDR2 SVGIG (reference sequence). This CDR3 spans 15 amino acids. The germline V and J ends were trimmed by 3 bases and 1 base, with 13 bases remaining between them.

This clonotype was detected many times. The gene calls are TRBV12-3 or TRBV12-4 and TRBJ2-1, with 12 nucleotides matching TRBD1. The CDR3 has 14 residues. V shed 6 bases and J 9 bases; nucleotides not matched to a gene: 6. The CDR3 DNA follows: TGTGCCAGCAGCCCCGGGACAGGGGGCAGTGAGCAGTTCTTC. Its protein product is CASSPGTGGSEQFF.

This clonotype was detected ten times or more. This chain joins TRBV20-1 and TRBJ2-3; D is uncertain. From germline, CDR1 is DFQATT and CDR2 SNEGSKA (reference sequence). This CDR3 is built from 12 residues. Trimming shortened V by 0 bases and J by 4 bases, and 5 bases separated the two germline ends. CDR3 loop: CSARDRADTQYF. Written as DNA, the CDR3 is TGCAGTGCTAGAGATAGAGCAGATACGCAGTATTTT.

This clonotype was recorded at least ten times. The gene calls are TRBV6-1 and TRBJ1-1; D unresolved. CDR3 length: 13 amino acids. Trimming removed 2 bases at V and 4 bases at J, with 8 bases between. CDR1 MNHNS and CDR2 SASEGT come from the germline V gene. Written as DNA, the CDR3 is TGTGCCAGCAGTGAAATAATGTCCACTGAAGCTTTCTTT. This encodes CASSEIMSTEAFF.

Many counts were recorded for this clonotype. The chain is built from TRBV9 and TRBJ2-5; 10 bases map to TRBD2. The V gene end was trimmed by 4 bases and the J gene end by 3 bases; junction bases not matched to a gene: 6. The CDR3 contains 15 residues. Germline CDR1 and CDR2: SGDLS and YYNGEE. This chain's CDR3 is CASSTRAGGEETQYF. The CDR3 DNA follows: TGTGCCAGCAGCACCCGAGCGGGGGGGGAAGAGACCCAGTACTTC.

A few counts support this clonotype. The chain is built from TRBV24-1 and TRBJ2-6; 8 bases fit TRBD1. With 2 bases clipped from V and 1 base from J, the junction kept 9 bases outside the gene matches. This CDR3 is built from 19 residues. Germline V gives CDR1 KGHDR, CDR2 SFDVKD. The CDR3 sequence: CATSDSLGQVGSGANVLTF. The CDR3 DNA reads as TGTGCCACCAGTGATTCTTTGGGACAGGTTGGTTCTGGGGCCAACGTCCTGACTTTC.

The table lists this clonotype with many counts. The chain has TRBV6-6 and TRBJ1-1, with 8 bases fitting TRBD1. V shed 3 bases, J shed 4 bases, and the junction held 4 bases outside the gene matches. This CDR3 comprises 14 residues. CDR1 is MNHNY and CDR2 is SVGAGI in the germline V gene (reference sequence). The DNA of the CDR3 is TGTGCCAGCAGTTATTACGGACAGGGCACTGAAGCTTTCTTT. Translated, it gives CASSYYGQGTEAFF.

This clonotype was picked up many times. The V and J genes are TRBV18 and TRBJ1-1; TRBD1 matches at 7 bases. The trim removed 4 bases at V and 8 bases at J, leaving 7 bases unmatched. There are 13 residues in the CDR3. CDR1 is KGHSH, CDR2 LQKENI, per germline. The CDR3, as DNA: TGTGCCAGCTCACTAACAGGGACAGCCGAAGCTTTCTTT. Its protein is CASSLTGTAEAFF.

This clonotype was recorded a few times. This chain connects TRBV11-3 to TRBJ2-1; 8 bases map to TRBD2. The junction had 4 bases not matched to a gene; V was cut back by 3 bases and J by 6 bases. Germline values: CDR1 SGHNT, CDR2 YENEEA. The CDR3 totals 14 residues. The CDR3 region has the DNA TGTGCCAGCAGCTTTCTAGCGGGTTCCAATGAGCAGTTCTTC. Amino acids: CASSFLAGSNEQFF.

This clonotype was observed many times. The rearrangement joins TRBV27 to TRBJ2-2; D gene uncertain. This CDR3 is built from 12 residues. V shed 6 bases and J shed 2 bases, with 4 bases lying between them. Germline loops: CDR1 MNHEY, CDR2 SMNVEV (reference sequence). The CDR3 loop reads CASRTNTGELFF. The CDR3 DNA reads TGTGCCAGCAGAACAAACACCGGGGAGCTGTTTTTT.

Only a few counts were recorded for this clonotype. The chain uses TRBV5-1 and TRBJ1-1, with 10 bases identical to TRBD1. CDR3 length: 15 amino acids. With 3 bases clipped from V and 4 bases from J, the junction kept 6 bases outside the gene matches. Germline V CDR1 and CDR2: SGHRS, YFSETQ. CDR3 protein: CASSSGQGEGTEAFF. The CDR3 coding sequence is TGCGCCAGCAGCTCCGGACAGGGGGAGGGCACTGAAGCTTTCTTT.

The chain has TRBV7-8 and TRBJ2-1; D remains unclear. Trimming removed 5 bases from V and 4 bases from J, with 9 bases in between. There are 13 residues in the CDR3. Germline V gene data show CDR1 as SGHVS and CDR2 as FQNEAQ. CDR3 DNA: TGTGCCAGCAGCCCCTACGTTTACAATGAGCAGTTCTTC. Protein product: CASSPYVYNEQFF.

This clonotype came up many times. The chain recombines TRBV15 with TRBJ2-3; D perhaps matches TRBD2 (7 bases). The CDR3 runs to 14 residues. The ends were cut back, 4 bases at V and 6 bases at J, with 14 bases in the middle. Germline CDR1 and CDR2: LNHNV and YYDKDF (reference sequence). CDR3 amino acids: CATSIGGAEDTQYF. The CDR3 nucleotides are TGTGCCACCAGCATTGGGGGGGCAGAGGATACGCAGTATTTT. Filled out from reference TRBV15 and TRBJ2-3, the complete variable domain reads DAMVIQNPRYQVTQFGKPVTLSCSQTLNHNVMYWYQQKSSQAPKLLFHYYDKDFNNEADTPDNFQSRRPNTSFCFLDIRSPGLGDTAMYLCATSIGGAEDTQYFGPGTRLTVL.

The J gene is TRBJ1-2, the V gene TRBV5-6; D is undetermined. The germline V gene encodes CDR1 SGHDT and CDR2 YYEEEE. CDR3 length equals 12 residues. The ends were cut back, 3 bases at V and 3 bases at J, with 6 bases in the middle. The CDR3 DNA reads TGTGCCAGCAGCTATGGGGACTATGGCTACACCTTC. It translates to CASSYGDYGYTF.

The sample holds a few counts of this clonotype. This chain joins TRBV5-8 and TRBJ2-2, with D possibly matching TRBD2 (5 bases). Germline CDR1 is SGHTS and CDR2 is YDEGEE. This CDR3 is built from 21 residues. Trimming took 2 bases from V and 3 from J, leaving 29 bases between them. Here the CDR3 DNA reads TGTGCCAGCAGCTTTGACGCTCTATGGCAGCGAGGGTCCCCCCACACCGGGGAGCTGTTTTTT. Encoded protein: CASSFDALWQRGSPHTGELFF.

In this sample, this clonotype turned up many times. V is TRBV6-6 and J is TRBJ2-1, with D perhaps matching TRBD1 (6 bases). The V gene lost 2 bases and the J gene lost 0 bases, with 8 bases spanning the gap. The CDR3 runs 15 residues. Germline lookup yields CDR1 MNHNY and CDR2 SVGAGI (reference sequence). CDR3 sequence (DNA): TGTGCCAGCAGTTACGAGACAGGCTCCTACAATGAGCAGTTCTTC. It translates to CASSYETGSYNEQFF.

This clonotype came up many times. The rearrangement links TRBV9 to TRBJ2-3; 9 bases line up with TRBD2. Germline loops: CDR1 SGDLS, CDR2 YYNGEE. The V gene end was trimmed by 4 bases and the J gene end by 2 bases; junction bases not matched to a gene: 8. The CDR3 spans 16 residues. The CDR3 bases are TGTGCCAGCAGCTCCTTCGCTAGCGGGGACACAGATACGCAGTATTTT. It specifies CASSSFASGDTDTQYF.

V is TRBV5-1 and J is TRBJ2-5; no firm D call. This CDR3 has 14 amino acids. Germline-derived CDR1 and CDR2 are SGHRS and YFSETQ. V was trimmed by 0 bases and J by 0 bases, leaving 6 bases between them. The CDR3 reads CASSLGSYQETQYF. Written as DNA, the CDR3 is TGCGCCAGCAGCTTGGGCAGTTACCAAGAGACCCAGTACTTC.

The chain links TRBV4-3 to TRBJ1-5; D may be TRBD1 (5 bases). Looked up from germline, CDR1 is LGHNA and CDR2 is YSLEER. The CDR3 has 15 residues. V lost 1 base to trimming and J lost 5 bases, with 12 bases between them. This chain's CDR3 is CASSQGAAGYQPQHF. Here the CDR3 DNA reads TGCGCCAGCAGCCAAGGAGCGGCAGGGTATCAGCCCCAGCATTTT.

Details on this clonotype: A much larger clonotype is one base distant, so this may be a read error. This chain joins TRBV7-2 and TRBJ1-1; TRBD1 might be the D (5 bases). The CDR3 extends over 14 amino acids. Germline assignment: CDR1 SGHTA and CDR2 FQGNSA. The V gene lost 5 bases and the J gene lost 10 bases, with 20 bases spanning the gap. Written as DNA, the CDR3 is TGTGCCAGCAGCCTTTCCGGGACGGCCAAGGGAGCTTTCTTT. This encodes CASSLSGTAKGAFF.

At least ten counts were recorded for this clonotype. The CDR3 region is CASSFLGNQPQHF. The CDR3 DNA sequence: TGTGCCAGCAGTTTCTTGGGGAACCAGCCCCAGCATTTT. This rearrangement joins TRBV12-3 or TRBV12-4 to TRBJ1-5; D not resolved. The CDR3 loop spans 13 amino acids. V dropped 3 bases and J dropped 7 bases, with 10 bases sitting between them.

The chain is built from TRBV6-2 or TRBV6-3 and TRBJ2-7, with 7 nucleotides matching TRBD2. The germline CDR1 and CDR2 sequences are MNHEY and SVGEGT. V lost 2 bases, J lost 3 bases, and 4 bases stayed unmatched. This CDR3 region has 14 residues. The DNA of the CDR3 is TGTGCCAGCAGTTACGGGGGGGGGGGCTACGAGCAGTACTTC. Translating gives CASSYGGGGYEQYF.